This TCR beta chain is from a study of molecular identifiers for immune sequencing clone quantification. With 3 bases removed from V and 1 base from J, the gap between germline ends came to 7 bases. CDR3 length: 14 residues. In TCRdb, the PCR reads were re-called with MiXCR into one record per CDR3 protein. The top ten hold around 7% of the sample, which has tens of thousands of distinct CDR3 sequences, approximately 18% seen once. This clonotype was seen at least ten times. Its antigen is not known. General study findings and limits: The share of molecules held by clones above 20 RNA copies was over 98% in effector cells and under 1% in naive cells.

This TCR came from a human donor in good health. Some libraries in this study had Jurkat cell RNA spiked in. This chain uses TRBV12-3 or TRBV12-4 with TRBJ1-5; a possible D gene is TRBD1 (5 bases). Sequencing input: naive CD8+ T cells from blood, with Jurkat cell RNA spiked in. Specified subset: FACS-sorted CD8+CD4-CCR7+CD45RA+ naive T cells. CDR3 protein: CASSLWDSNQPQHF. As DNA, the CDR3 is TGTGCCAGCAGTTTGTGGGACAGCAATCAGCCCCAGCATTTT.